This TCR beta chain was recovered during a study of shared clonotypes between healthy human individuals. The V gene lost 4 bases and the J gene lost 3 bases, with 17 bases spanning the gap. This CDR3 contains 15 residues. The germline V gene encodes CDR1 SGHRS and CDR2 YFSETQ. Some clones are missing from TCRdb's copy, which holds only in-frame ones; the method was immunoSEQ multiplex PCR. The sample shows more than 80,000 clones, under 80% of them seen only once. Sequencing was performed on memory CD8+ T cells sorted from blood. As to subset: CD45RO+ cells pooled with CCR7-negative TemRA cells. This sequence was found in a man between 25 and 39 years old in good health. The chain recombines TRBV5-1 with TRBJ2-7; the D gene is possibly TRBD1 (6 bases). The DNA of the CDR3 is TGCGCCAGCAGCCCAGAGGGGACACCTGGCTACGAGCAGTACTTC. Translation gives CASSPEGTPGYEQYF. The whole variable domain, filled in from reference TRBV5-1 and TRBJ2-7, reads KAGVTQTPRYLIKTRGQQVTLSCSPISGHRSVSWYQQTPGQGLQFLFEYFSETQRNKGNFPGRFSGRQFSNSRSEMNVSTLELGDSALYLCASSPEGTPGYEQYFGPGTRLTVT.